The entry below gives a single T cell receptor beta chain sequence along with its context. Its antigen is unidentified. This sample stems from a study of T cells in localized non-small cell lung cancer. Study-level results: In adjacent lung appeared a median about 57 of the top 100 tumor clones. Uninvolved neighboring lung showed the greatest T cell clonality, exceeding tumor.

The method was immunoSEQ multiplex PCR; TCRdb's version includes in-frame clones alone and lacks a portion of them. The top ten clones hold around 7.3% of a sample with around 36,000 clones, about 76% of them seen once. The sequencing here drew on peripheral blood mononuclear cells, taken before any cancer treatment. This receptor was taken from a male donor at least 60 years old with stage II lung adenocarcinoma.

Here the CDR3 DNA reads TGTGCCAGCAGCTTCGGGGACAGATATCAATCACCCCTCCACTTT. This gives the protein CASSFGDRYQSPLHF. The rearrangement joins TRBV7-2 to TRBJ1-6, with TRBD1 identical over 7 bases. The CDR3 has 15 residues. V dropped 3 bases and J dropped 10; count of bases not matched to a gene: 9. CDR1 is SGHTA and CDR2 is FQGNSA in the germline V gene.